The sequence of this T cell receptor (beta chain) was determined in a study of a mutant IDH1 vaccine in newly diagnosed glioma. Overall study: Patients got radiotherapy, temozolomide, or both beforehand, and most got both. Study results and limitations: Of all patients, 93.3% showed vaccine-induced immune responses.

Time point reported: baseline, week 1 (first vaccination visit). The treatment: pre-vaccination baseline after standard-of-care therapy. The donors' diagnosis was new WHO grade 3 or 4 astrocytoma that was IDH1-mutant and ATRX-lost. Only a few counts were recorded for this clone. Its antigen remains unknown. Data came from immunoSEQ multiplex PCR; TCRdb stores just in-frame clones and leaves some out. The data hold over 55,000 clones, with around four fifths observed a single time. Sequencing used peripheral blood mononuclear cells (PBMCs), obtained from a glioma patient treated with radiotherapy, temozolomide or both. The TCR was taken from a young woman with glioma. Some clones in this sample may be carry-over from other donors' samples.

CDR3 sequence reads: CASTLGPYEQYF. The CDR3 DNA reads TGTGCCAGCACGCTGGGGCCCTACGAGCAGTACTTC. The V and J genes are TRBV2 and TRBJ2-7; a possible D gene is TRBD1 (5 bases). The CDR3 loop spans 12 amino acids. From germline, CDR1 is SNHLY and CDR2 FYNNEI. Trimming left V 7 bases short and J 2 bases short, with 9 bases between. Drawing the rest from reference TRBV2 and TRBJ2-7, the complete variable domain is EPEVTQTPSHQVTQMGQEVILRCVPISNHLYFYWYRQILGQKVEFLVSFYNNEISEKSEIFDDQFSVERPDGSNFTLKIRSTKLEDSAMYFCASTLGPYEQYFGPGTRLTVT.